This passage covers 30 T cell receptor beta chains from one sample sequenced in a study of OX40 agonist ivuxolimab in advanced cancers. Only in-frame clones appear in the TCRdb table, and some are missing; sequencing was by immunoSEQ multiplex PCR. The profile shows around 91,000 clones, roughly 89% of them singletons. The sample was CD4+ or CD8+ T cells sorted from blood, taken in a trial of the OX40 agonist ivuxolimab. The origin of the receptors is an adult with an advanced solid tumor such as melanoma, head and neck, liver or kidney cancer.

The chain is built from TRBV7-9 and TRBJ1-1, with D possibly being TRBD1 (5 bases). The germline gives CDR1 SEHNR, CDR2 FQNEAQ (reference sequence). With 1 base removed from V and 8 bases from J, the gap between germline ends came to 11 bases. The CDR3 contains 13 residues. The CDR3 bases are TGTGCCAGCAGCTTAGGGGACCTGGTAGAAGCTTTCTTT. Its translation is CASSLGDLVEAFF.

V is TRBV7-6 and J is TRBJ2-7; the D gene is possibly TRBD2 (5 bases). This CDR3 is 13 amino acids long. Trimming removed 9 bases from V and 1 base from J, with 13 bases in between. Germline values: CDR1 SGHVS, CDR2 FNYEAQ. The CDR3 DNA reads TGTGCCAGGAGCCAGCGGTGGTCCTACGAGCAGTACGTC. As protein: CARSQRWSYEQYV.

With regard to this clone: An end of the junction does not agree with germline; a read error may underlie this. DNA of the CDR3: TGCAGTGCTAGAGAGGGGAGGATCGCATTC. Its translation: CSAREGRIAF. The chain recombines TRBV20-1 with TRBJ1-2; D gene unclear. This CDR3 is built from 10 residues. Germline V gives CDR1 DFQATT, CDR2 SNEGSKA (reference sequence).

The genes are TRBV2 and TRBJ2-1, with 9 bases fitting TRBD1. The CDR3 contains 15 residues. V lost 5 bases and J lost 7; bases outside the gene matches: 9. CDR1 is SNHLY and CDR2 is FYNNEI in the germline V gene. The CDR3 is CASSNRGRLGNEQFF. DNA of the CDR3: TGTGCCAGCAGTAACAGGGGGCGGTTAGGAAATGAGCAGTTCTTC.

The rearrangement joins TRBV4-1 to TRBJ1-3; unclear D gene. CDR3 size: 17 residues. Trimming stripped 0 bases from V and 2 bases from J, with 14 bases between. Germline V CDR1 and CDR2: MGHRA, YSYEKL. CDR3 sequence (DNA): TGCGCCAGCAGCCAAGAGTGGGAAAGGGAGACTGGAAACACCATATATTTT. Translation: CASSQEWERETGNTIYF.

The V and J genes are TRBV27 and TRBJ2-2; 7 bases line up with TRBD2. CDR1 MNHEY and CDR2 SMNVEV come from the germline V gene (reference sequence). The CDR3 consists of 16 residues. V shed 7 bases and J 6 bases; nucleotides not matched to a gene: 14. CDR3 bases: TGTGCCAGCACTCGGGACTACCGCCCTGGGGCCGGGGAGCTGTTTTTT. As protein: CASTRDYRPGAGELFF.

The chain carries TRBV6-1 and TRBJ2-1; the D gene is possibly TRBD1 (6 bases). Trimming stripped 4 bases from V and 5 bases from J, with 9 bases between. Germline lookup yields CDR1 MNHNS and CDR2 SASEGT. The CDR3 sequence is 13 residues long. This CDR3 reads CASSVPGDNEQFF. In DNA form, the CDR3 reads TGTGCCAGCAGTGTGCCAGGGGACAATGAGCAGTTCTTC.

The chain recombines TRBV5-1 with TRBJ2-5; 8 nucleotides match TRBD1. The CDR3 consists of 15 residues. The germline V gene encodes CDR1 SGHRS and CDR2 YFSETQ. V lost 0 bases and J lost 4; bases outside the gene matches: 5. The CDR3 loop is CASSLDRGRGETQYF. CDR3 in DNA: TGCGCCAGCAGCTTGGACAGGGGGAGAGGAGAGACCCAGTACTTC.

The chain carries TRBV19 and TRBJ1-3; the D gene is possibly TRBD1 (5 bases). The CDR3 totals 13 residues. V shed 7 bases and J shed 2 bases, with 9 bases lying between them. In germline, CDR1 is LNHDA, CDR2 SQIVND (reference sequence). The CDR3 DNA is TGTGCCAGTAATCCGACAGCTGGAAACACCATATATTTT. Encoded protein: CASNPTAGNTIYF.

The sample holds one count of this clone. The chain couples TRBV6-6 to TRBJ1-2, with D maybe TRBD1 (5 bases). This CDR3 is 11 amino acids long. The germline V gene encodes CDR1 MNHNY and CDR2 SVGAGI (reference sequence). V was shortened by 10 bases and J by 6 bases, with 12 bases between the two germline ends. CDR3 in amino acids: CATSGRNGYTF. The CDR3 bases are TGTGCCACATCGGGACGGAATGGCTACACCTTC.

The CDR3 region has the DNA TGCGCCAGCAGCTCGCAACCCGGGGGGCTGGACACCATATATTTT. Amino acid sequence: CASSSQPGGLDTIYF. The chain uses TRBV5-1 and TRBJ1-3; D may be TRBD1 (6 bases). V lost 3 bases and J 8 bases, leaving 18 bases between the germline ends. Germline-derived CDR1 and CDR2 are SGHRS and YFSETQ. The CDR3 totals 15 residues.

The chain uses TRBV6-6 and TRBJ2-2, with a tentative D call TRBD1 (6 bases). Germline V CDR1 and CDR2: MNHNY, SVGAGI (reference sequence). V was clipped by 7 bases and J by 4 bases, with 16 bases between them. The CDR3 has 15 amino acids. DNA for the CDR3: TGTGCCAGCATAGGCAGGGGAAACCCCACCGGGGAGCTGTTTTTT. Its translation: CASIGRGNPTGELFF.

On this clone: One end of the junction does not line up with germline, which may come from a read error. CDR3 coding DNA: TGTGCTAGCAGCTCACAAGCGGGAGACAATGAGCAGTTCTTC. Protein: CASSSQAGDNEQFF. The chain uses TRBV7-7 and TRBJ2-1; 8 bases agree with TRBD2. CDR1 and CDR2 from the germline V gene are SSHAT and FNYEAQ (reference sequence). The CDR3 covers 14 residues.

The chain recombines TRBV6-6 with TRBJ2-1; D may be TRBD2 (7 bases). V gave up 5 bases and J gave up 8 bases, with 10 bases separating them. The germline gives CDR1 MNHNY, CDR2 SVGAGI (reference sequence). The CDR3 runs 12 residues. CDR3 nucleotide sequence: TGTGCCAGCAGTCCGGGGGGCTATGAGCAGTTCTTC. This translates into CASSPGGYEQFF.

The V gene is TRBV5-1, the J gene TRBJ2-3, with 12 positions matching TRBD2. The CDR3 is made up of 16 amino acids. Germline lookup yields CDR1 SGHRS and CDR2 YFSETQ. After removal of 4 bases from V and 5 bases from J, the junction contained 8 bases not matched to a gene. The CDR3 sequence: CASSTGLAGRQDTQYF. CDR3 bases: TGCGCCAGCAGCACCGGACTAGCGGGGCGTCAAGATACGCAGTATTTT.

The chain uses TRBV5-4 and TRBJ2-5, with 8 bases fitting TRBD2. CDR1 SGHNT and CDR2 YYREEE come from the germline V gene (reference sequence). The junction had 11 bases not matched to a gene; V was cut back by 3 bases and J by 4 bases. This CDR3 contains 16 residues. The CDR3 bases are TGTGCCAGCAGCTCTATCCCCAGGACTAGCCCAGAGACCCAGTACTTC. Amino acids: CASSSIPRTSPETQYF.

This clone occurred once. Other DNA sequences in this specimen translate into the identical CDR3. The chain employs TRBV4-1 and TRBJ2-5; D not resolved. The CDR3 spans 13 residues. The germline V gene encodes CDR1 MGHRA and CDR2 YSYEKL. V shed 1 base and J shed 2 bases, with 5 bases lying between them. The CDR3 sequence: CASSQGLQETQYF. The CDR3 nucleotides are TGCGCCAGCAGCCAAGGGCTACAAGAGACCCAGTACTTC.

V usage is TRBV20-1 and J usage is TRBJ2-1; 7 nucleotides agree with TRBD2. CDR1 DFQATT and CDR2 SNEGSKA come from the germline V gene (reference sequence). V lost 6 bases and J lost 7; bases outside the gene matches: 3. CDR3 size: 11 residues. CDR3 sequence reads: CSATSSNEQFF. Here the CDR3 DNA reads TGCAGTGCGACTAGCAGTAATGAGCAGTTCTTC.

This chain connects TRBV6-5 to TRBJ2-7, with 12 bases that match TRBD1. V was pared by 6 bases and J by 9 bases, with 12 bases of the junction left unmatched. The germline CDR1 and CDR2 sequences are MNHEY and SVGAGI. This CDR3 is 15 amino acids long. CDR3 DNA sequence: TGTGCCAGCAGATTTTCGGGACAGGGGGCGGTTGGGCAGTACTTC. The encoded protein is CASRFSGQGAVGQYF.

This chain uses TRBV6-1 with TRBJ1-4, with 7 bases that match TRBD1. Looked up from germline, CDR1 is MNHNS and CDR2 is SASEGT. This CDR3 spans 16 amino acids. V shed 1 base, J shed 0 bases, and the junction held 2 bases outside the gene matches. DNA of the CDR3: TGTGCCAGCAGTGAAGACGGGACAGCAACTAATGAAAAACTGTTTTTT. The encoded protein is CASSEDGTATNEKLFF.

The V gene is TRBV9, the J gene TRBJ2-3; 8 nucleotides agree with TRBD2. Looked up from germline, CDR1 is SGDLS and CDR2 is YYNGEE. The CDR3 is 17 amino acids. Trimming at V came to 0 bases and at J to 6 bases, leaving 12 bases not matched to a gene. The CDR3 DNA sequence: TGTGCCAGCAGCGTAGCTAGACTAGCGAACACTGCGGATACGCAGTATTTT. Encoded protein: CASSVARLANTADTQYF.

The V call is TRBV30, the J call TRBJ1-5; D is uncertain. This CDR3 has 12 residues. CDR1 is GTSNPN, CDR2 SVGIG, per germline (reference sequence). Trimming shortened V by 0 bases and J by 11 bases, and 11 bases separated the two germline ends. The CDR3 protein is CAWSVDYRAQHF. The DNA of the CDR3 is TGTGCCTGGAGTGTGGATTATAGGGCCCAGCATTTT.

The V gene is TRBV6-5, the J gene TRBJ2-2, with TRBD1 matching over 10 bases. The V and J ends lost 7 bases and 6 bases, in that order; junction bases with no gene match: 8. CDR1 is MNHEY, CDR2 SVGAGI, per germline. This CDR3 has 15 amino acids. CDR3 amino acids: CASKWDRGSPGELFF. DNA of the CDR3: TGTGCCAGCAAGTGGGACAGGGGTTCCCCCGGGGAGCTGTTTTTT.

This clone was picked up a small number of times. The gene calls are TRBV29-1 and TRBJ1-1, with D possibly being TRBD1 (5 bases). V dropped 5 bases and J dropped 0 bases, with 13 bases sitting between them. This CDR3 spans 14 amino acids. CDR1 is SQVTM and CDR2 is ANQGSEA in the germline V gene. The CDR3 is CSVRGGGMNTEAFF. DNA for the CDR3: TGCAGCGTTCGGGGCGGGGGGATGAACACTGAAGCTTTCTTT.

The chain is built from TRBV6-5 and TRBJ1-2; D possibly corresponds to TRBD1 (6 bases). The V end was cut by 5 bases, the J end by 8 bases, with 18 bases between. The CDR3 loop spans 14 amino acids. Germline CDR1 and CDR2: MNHEY and SVGAGI. CDR3 residues: CASSKQGGVVGYTF. In DNA form, the CDR3 reads TGTGCCAGCAGTAAACAGGGAGGTGTAGTCGGCTACACCTTC.

The V and J genes are TRBV5-6 and TRBJ2-2; D is unresolved. The CDR3 extends over 13 amino acids. V was clipped by 0 bases and J by 8 bases, with 8 bases between them. Germline values: CDR1 SGHDT, CDR2 YYEEEE. Here the CDR3 reads CASSLESTGELFF. In DNA form, the CDR3 reads TGTGCCAGCAGCTTGGAATCCACGGGGGAGCTGTTTTTT.

The chain combines TRBV7-3 with TRBJ1-6; no firm D call. Trimming stripped 9 bases from V and 2 bases from J, with 11 bases between. The CDR3 consists of 14 residues. Germline-derived CDR1 and CDR2 are SGHTA and FQGTGA. CDR3 bases: TGTGCCAGTAGCGTTTCTCCCTATAATTCACCCCTCCACTTT. Its translation is CASSVSPYNSPLHF.

V and J are TRBV7-9 and TRBJ2-2; 13 bases align to TRBD2. The CDR3 is made up of 17 amino acids. Germline V lookup: CDR1 SEHNR, CDR2 FQNEAQ (reference sequence). J gave up 7 bases and V 5 bases, and 10 bases lay outside the gene matches. CDR3 in DNA: TGTGCCAGCAGCCCGACTAGCGGGAGGCGCTATGGCGGGGAGCTGTTTTTT. Its protein product is CASSPTSGRRYGGELFF.

The J gene is TRBJ2-1, the V gene TRBV5-1, with D unclear. Germline V lookup: CDR1 SGHRS, CDR2 YFSETQ. V was cut by 1 base and J by 7 bases, with 15 bases left in between. The CDR3 has 15 residues. The CDR3 coding sequence is TGCGCCAGCAGCTTGTTTGGTAACAGTGGTAATGAGCAGTTCTTC. It codes for CASSLFGNSGNEQFF.

The chain is built from TRBV29-1 and TRBJ2-7; tentative D call: TRBD1 (6 bases). The length of the CDR3 is 12 residues. Germline V lookup: CDR1 SQVTM, CDR2 ANQGSEA. V was pared by 7 bases and J by 1 base, with 11 bases between. The CDR3 is CSAVQGSYEQYF. The CDR3 bases are TGCAGCGCGGTACAGGGTTCCTACGAGCAGTACTTC.